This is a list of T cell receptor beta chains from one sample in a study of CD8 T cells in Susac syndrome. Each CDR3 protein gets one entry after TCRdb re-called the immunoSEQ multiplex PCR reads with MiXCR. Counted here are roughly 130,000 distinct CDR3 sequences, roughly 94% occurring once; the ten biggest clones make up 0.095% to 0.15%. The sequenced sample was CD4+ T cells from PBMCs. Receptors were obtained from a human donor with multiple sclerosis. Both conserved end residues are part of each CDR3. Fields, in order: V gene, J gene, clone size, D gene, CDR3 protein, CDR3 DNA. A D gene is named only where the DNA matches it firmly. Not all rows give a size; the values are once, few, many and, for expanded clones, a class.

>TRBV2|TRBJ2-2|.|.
CASSVWTGELFF
TGTGCCAGCAGTGTATGGACCGGGGAGCTGTTTTTT
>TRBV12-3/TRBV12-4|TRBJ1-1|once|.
CASSQTGLGTEAFF
TGTGCCAGCAGCCAAACAGGGCTAGGGACTGAAGCTTTCTTT
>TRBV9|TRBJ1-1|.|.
CASSVTGMNTEAFF
TGTGCCAGCAGCGTTACAGGGATGAACACTGAAGCTTTCTTT
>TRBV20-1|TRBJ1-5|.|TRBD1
CSANRGTGNQPQHF
TGCAGTGCAAACAGGGGTACGGGCAATCAGCCCCAGCATTTT
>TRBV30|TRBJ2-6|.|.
CAWSRGASSGANVLTF
TGTGCCTGGAGTCGAGGGGCCAGCTCTGGGGCCAACGTCCTGACTTTC
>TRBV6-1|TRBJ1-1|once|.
CASSPSLRAFF
TGTGCCAGCAGCCCTTCCCTGCGGGCTTTCTTT
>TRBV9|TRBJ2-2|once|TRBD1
CASSGTGNTGELFF
TGTGCCAGCAGCGGGACAGGGAACACCGGGGAGCTGTTTTTT
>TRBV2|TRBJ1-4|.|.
CASSETDGEKLFF
TGTGCCAGCAGTGAAACAGACGGAGAAAAACTGTTTTTT
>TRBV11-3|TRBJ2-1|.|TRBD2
CASSLDITGGIYNEQFF
TGTGCCAGCAGCTTAGATATAACGGGAGGAATATACAATGAGCAGTTCTTC
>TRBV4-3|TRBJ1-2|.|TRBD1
CASSQRTGFYGYTF
TGCGCCAGCAGCCAGCGGACAGGATTCTATGGCTACACCTTC
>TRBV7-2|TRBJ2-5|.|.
CASSLGPTTSIETQYF
TGTGCCAGCAGCTTAGGGCCCACCACTAGCATAGAGACCCAGTACTTC
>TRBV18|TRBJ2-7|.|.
CASSPGDEQYF
TGTGCCAGCTCACCAGGGGACGAGCAGTACTTC
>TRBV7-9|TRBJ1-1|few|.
CASSVILRDTGGAFF
TGTGCCAGCAGCGTCATCCTCCGGGACACGGGAGGGGCTTTCTTT
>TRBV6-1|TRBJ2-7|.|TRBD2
CASRHALGASGYEQYF
TGTGCCAGCAGACACGCGTTAGGGGCTAGCGGATACGAGCAGTACTTC
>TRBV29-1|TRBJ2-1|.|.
CSAGRSYNEQFF
TGCAGCGCAGGGAGGAGTTACAATGAGCAGTTCTTC
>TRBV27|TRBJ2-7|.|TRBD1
CASSSDPDRAYEQYF
TGTGCCAGCAGTTCGGACCCTGACAGGGCCTACGAGCAGTACTTC
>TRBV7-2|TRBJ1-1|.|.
CASSLIGNTEAFF
TGTGCCAGCAGCTTAATCGGTAACACTGAAGCTTTCTTT
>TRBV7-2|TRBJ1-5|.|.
CASSLVGGGSNQPQHF
TGTGCCAGCAGCTTAGTAGGGGGTGGGAGCAATCAGCCCCAGCATTTT